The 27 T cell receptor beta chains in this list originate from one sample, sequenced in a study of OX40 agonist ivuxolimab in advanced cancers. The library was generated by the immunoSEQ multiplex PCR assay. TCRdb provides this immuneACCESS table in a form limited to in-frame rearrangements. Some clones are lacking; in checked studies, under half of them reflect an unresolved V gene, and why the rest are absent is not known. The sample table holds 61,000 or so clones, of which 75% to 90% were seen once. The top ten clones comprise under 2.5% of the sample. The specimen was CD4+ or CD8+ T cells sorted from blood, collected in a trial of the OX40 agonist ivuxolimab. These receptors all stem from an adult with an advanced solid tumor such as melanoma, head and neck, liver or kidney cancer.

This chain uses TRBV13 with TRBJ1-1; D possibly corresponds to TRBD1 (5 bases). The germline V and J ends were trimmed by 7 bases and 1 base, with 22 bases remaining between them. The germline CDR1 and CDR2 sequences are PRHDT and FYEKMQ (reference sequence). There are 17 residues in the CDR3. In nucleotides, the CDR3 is TGTGCCAGCATCCCGCGGCGGGGTTTGAGGGGGAACACTGAAGCTTTCTTT. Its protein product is CASIPRRGLRGNTEAFF.

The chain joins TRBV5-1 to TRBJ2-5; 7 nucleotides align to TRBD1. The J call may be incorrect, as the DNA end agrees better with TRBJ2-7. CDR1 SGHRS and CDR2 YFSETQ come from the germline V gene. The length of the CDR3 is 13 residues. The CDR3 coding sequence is TGCGCCAGCAGTATGACAGGGTCTGGCGAGCAGTACTTC. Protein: CASSMTGSGEQYF.

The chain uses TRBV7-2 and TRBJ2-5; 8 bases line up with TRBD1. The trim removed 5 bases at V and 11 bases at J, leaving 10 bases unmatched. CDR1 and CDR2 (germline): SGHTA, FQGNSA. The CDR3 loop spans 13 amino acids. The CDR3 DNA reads TGTGCCAGCAGCCGGGGACAGGCTGTTGAGCAGTACTTC. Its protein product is CASSRGQAVEQYF.

CDR3 in DNA: TGTGCCACCAGAACCGGGCGCGATACGCAGTATTTT. Translated, it gives CATRTGRDTQYF. This rearrangement joins TRBV15 to TRBJ2-3; D gene uncertain. Germline lookup yields CDR1 LNHNV and CDR2 YYDKDF (reference sequence). V was pared by 6 bases and J by 6 bases, with 10 bases between. This CDR3 contains 12 residues.

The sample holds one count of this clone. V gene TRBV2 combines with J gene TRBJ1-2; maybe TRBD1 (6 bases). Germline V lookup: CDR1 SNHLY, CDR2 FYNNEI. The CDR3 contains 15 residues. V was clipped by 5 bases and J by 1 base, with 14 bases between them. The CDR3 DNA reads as TGTGCCAGCAGTTTGGGGGCAGGGAGTAACTATGGCTACACCTTC. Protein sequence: CASSLGAGSNYGYTF.

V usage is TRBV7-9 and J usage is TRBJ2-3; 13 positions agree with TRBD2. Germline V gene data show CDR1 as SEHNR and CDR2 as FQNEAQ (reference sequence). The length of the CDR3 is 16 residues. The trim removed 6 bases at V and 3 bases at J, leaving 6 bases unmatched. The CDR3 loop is CASRPPGLAGTDTQYF. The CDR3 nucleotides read TGTGCCAGCAGGCCTCCGGGACTAGCGGGAACAGATACGCAGTATTTT.

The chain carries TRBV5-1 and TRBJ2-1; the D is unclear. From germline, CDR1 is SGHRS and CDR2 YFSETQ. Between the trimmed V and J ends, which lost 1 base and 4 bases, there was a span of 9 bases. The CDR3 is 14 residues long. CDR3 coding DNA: TGCGCCAGCAGCTTGACGGGTCCTTACAATGAGCAGTTCTTC. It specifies CASSLTGPYNEQFF.

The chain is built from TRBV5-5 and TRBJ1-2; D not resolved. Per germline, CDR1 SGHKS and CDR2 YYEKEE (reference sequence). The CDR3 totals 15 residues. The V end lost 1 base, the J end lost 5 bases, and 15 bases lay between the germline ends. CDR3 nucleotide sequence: TGTGCCAGCAGCTTGTGGCCGACCTGGGGTTATGGCTACACCTTC. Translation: CASSLWPTWGYGYTF.

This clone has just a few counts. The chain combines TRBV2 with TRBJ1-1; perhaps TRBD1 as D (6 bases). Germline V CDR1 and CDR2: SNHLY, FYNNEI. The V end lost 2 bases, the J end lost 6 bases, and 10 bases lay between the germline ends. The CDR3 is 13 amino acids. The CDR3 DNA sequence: TGTGCCAGCAGTGAACAGGGGAGTTCTGAAGCTTTCTTT. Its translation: CASSEQGSSEAFF.

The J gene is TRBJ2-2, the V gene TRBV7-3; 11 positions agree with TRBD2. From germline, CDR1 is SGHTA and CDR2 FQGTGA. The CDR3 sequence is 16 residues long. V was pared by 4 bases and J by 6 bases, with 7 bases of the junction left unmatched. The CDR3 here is CASSSVAGGPPGELFF. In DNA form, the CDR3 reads TGTGCCAGCAGCTCTGTAGCGGGAGGGCCCCCCGGGGAGCTGTTTTTT.

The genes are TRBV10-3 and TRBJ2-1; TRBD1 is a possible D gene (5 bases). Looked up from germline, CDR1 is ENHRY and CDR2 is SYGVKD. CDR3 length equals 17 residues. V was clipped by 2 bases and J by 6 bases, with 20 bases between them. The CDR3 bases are TGTGCCATCAGTGAGAAGGGGTCGGACCTCCAGGGCAATGAGCAGTTCTTC. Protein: CAISEKGSDLQGNEQFF.

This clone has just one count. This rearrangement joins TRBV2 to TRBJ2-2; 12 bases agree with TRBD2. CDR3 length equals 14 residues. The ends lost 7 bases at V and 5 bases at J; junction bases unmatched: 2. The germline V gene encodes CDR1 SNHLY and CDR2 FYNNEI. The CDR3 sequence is CASTSGRGTGELFF. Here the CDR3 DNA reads TGTGCCAGCACTAGCGGGAGGGGTACCGGGGAGCTGTTTTTT.

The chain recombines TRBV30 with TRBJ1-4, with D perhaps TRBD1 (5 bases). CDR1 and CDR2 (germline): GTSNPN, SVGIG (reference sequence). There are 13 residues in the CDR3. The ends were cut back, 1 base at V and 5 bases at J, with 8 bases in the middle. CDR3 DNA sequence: TGTGCCTGGAGTGGGGACCTAAATGAAAAACTGTTTTTT. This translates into CAWSGDLNEKLFF. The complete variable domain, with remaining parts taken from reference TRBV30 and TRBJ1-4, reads SQTIHQWPATLVQPVGSPLSLECTVEGTSNPNLYWYRQAAGRGLQLLFYSVGIGQISSEVPQNLSASRPQDRQFILSSKKLLLSDSGFYLCAWSGDLNEKLFFGSGTQLSVL.

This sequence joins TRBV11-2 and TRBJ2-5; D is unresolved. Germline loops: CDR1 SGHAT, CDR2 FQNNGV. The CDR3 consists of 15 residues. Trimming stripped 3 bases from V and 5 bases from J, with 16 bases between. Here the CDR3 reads CASSFSLGPRETQYF. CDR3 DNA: TGTGCCAGCAGCTTCTCCTTGGGCCCTAGGGAGACCCAGTACTTC.

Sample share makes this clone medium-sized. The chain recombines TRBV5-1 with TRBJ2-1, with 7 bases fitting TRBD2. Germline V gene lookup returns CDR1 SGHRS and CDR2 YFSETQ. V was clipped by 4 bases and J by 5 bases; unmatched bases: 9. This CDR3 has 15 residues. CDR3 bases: TGCGCCAGCAGCCCCGGACTAGTTCCCAACAATGAGCAGTTCTTC. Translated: CASSPGLVPNNEQFF.

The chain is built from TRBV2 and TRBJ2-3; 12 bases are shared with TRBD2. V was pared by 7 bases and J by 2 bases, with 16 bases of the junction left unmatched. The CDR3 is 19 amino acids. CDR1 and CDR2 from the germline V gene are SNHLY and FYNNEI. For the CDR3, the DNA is TGTGCCAGCAAGGAACCAAGCACGACTAGCGGGGGAAACACAGATACGCAGTATTTT. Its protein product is CASKEPSTTSGGNTDTQYF.

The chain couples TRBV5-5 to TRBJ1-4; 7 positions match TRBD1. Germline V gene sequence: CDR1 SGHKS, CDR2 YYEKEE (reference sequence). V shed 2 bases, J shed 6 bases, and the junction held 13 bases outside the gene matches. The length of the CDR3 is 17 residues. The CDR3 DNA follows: TGTGCCAGCAGCTTAGGACCTGACAGGGAGGTGGATGAAAAACTGTTTTTT. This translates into CASSLGPDREVDEKLFF.

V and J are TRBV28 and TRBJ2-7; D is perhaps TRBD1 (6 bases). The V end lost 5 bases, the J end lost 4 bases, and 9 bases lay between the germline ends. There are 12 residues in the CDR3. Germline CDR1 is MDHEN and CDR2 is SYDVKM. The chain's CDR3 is CASSAGVYEQYF. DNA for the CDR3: TGTGCCAGCAGTGCAGGGGTGTACGAGCAGTACTTC.

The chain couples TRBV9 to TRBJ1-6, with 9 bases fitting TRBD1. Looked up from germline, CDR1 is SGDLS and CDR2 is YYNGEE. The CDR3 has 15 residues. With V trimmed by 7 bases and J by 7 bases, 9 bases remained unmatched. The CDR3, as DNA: TGTGCCAGCTCGCAGACGGGACAGGGAAATTCACCCCTCCACTTT. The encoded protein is CASSQTGQGNSPLHF.

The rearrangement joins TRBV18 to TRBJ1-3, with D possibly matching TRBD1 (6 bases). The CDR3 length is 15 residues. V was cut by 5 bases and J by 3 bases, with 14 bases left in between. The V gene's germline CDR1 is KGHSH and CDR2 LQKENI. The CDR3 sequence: CASSDAGADGNTIYF. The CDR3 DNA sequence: TGTGCCAGCTCAGACGCAGGGGCAGATGGAAACACCATATATTTT.

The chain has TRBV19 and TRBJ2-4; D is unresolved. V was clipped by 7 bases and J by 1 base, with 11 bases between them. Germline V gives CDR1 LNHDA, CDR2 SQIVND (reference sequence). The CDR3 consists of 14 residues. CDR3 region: CASTRVGAKNIQYF. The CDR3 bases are TGTGCCAGTACTCGGGTAGGGGCCAAAAACATTCAGTACTTC.

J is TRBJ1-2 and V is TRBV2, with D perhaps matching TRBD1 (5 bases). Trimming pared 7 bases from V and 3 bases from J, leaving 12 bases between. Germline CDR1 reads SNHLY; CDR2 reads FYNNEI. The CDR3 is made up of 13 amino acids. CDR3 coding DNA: TGTGCCAGCACCCCTGAAGGGGACTATGGCTACACCTTC. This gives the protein CASTPEGDYGYTF.

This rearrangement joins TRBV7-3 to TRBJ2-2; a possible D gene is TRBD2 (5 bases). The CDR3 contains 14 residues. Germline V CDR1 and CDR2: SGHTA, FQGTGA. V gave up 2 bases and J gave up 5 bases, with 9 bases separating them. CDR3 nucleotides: TGTGCCAGCAGCTTAGGCGGGCCAACCGGGGAGCTGTTTTTT. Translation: CASSLGGPTGELFF.

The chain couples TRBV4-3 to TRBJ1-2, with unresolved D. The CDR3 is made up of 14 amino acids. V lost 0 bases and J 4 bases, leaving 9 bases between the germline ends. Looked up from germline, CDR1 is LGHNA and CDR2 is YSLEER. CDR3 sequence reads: CASSQDPSSYGYTF. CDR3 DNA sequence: TGCGCCAGCAGCCAAGATCCTTCTTCCTATGGCTACACCTTC.

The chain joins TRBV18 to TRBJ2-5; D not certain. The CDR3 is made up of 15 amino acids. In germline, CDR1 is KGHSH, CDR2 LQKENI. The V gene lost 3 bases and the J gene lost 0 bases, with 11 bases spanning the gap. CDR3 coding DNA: TGTGCCAGCTCACCCCGCCCAGGAAACCAAGAGACCCAGTACTTC. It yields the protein CASSPRPGNQETQYF. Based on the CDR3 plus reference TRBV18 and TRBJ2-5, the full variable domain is NAGVMQNPRHLVRRRGQEARLRCSPMKGHSHVYWYRQLPEEGLKFMVYLQKENIIDESGMPKERFSAEFPKEGPSILRIQQVVRGDSAAYFCASSPRPGNQETQYFGPGTRLLVL.

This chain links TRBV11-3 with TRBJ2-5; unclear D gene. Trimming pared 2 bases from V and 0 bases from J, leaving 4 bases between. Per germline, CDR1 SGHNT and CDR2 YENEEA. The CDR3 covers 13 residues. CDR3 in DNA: TGTGCCAGCAGCTTAAACTACCAAGAGACCCAGTACTTC. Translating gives CASSLNYQETQYF.

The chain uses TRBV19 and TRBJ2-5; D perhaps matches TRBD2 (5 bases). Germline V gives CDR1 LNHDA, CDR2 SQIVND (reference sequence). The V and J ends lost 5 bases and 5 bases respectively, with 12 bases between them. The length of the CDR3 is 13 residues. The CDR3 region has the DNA TGTGCCAGTAGTGACGCGGGCCCCGAGACCCAGTACTTC. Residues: CASSDAGPETQYF.